Listed below are T cell receptor beta chains from one sample, sequenced in a study of blood T cell repertoires in COVID-19. Clones were read by immunoSEQ multiplex PCR, and TCRdb kept only the in-frame ones, dropping some. Here the sample spans a few hundred thousand clones, around 84% being singletons. The sample consisted of PBMCs or T cells enriched from blood (not recorded which). Receptors originate from a woman aged 50 to 60 who had been exposed to COVID-19. CDR3s include the opening cysteine and the closing phenylalanine or tryptophan. The D gene is left open where the match is weak. Only some rows state a clone size, as once, few, many or a class for expanded clones.

d_gene: NA
abundance: once
j_gene: TRBJ2-7
v_gene: TRBV7-2
CDR3nt: TGTGCCAGCAGCTTAACCGCGGGACTTTACGAGCAGTACTTC
CDR3aa: CASSLTAGLYEQYF

d_gene: NA
abundance: NA
j_gene: TRBJ1-1
v_gene: TRBV5-1
CDR3nt: TGCGCCAGCAGCTTGGCCGCTCGGGGAAACACTGAAGCTTTCTTT
CDR3aa: CASSLAARGNTEAFF

d_gene: NA
abundance: NA
j_gene: TRBJ1-1
v_gene: TRBV2
CDR3nt: TGTGCCAGCAGTGAAATGGGGGGTCGAACTGAAGCTTTCTTT
CDR3aa: CASSEMGGRTEAFF

d_gene: NA
abundance: NA
j_gene: TRBJ1-2
v_gene: TRBV5-1
CDR3nt: TGCGCCAGCAGCCCTGGAGACAGTAGTAATAACTATGGCTACACCTTC
CDR3aa: CASSPGDSSNNYGYTF

d_gene: NA
abundance: NA
j_gene: TRBJ2-2
v_gene: TRBV5-1
CDR3nt: TGCGCCAGCAGCTCATCGACAGGCAACACCGGGGAGCTGTTTTTT
CDR3aa: CASSSSTGNTGELFF

d_gene: NA
abundance: NA
j_gene: TRBJ1-2
v_gene: TRBV7-2
CDR3nt: TGTGCCAGCAGCTTAGCGAGGGCAGGGGCGAATGGCTACACCTTC
CDR3aa: CASSLARAGANGYTF

d_gene: NA
abundance: NA
j_gene: TRBJ2-3
v_gene: TRBV19
CDR3nt: TGTGCCAGTAGTGCCGACTCGGATACGCAGTATTTT
CDR3aa: CASSADSDTQYF

d_gene: TRBD2
abundance: NA
j_gene: TRBJ2-5
v_gene: TRBV5-1
CDR3nt: TGCGCCAGCAGCTTGGCTCCGGGACTAGCGGGGCAAGAGACCCAGTACTTC
CDR3aa: CASSLAPGLAGQETQYF

d_gene: TRBD1
abundance: NA
j_gene: TRBJ2-7
v_gene: TRBV27
CDR3nt: TGTGCCAGCACCTCGTATCTCAGGGGGCCCCGTGATCGGCAGTACTTC
CDR3aa: CASTSYLRGPRDRQYF

d_gene: NA
abundance: NA
j_gene: TRBJ1-1
v_gene: TRBV18
CDR3nt: TGTGCCAGCTCACCCCCCACAGGGTACGGCACTGAAGCTTTCTTT
CDR3aa: CASSPPTGYGTEAFF

d_gene: TRBD1
abundance: NA
j_gene: TRBJ1-6
v_gene: TRBV9
CDR3nt: TGTGCCAGCAGCGTAGAAGGGACAGCAGATTCACCCCTCCACTTT
CDR3aa: CASSVEGTADSPLHF

d_gene: TRBD1
abundance: NA
j_gene: TRBJ2-5
v_gene: TRBV5-1
CDR3nt: TGCGCCAGCAGCGCCCCGGGACAGGGGAAAGAGACCCAGTACTTC
CDR3aa: CASSAPGQGKETQYF

d_gene: TRBD1
abundance: NA
j_gene: TRBJ2-2
v_gene: TRBV29-1
CDR3nt: TGCAGCGTGGCCAGGGGGCGAACTAACACCGGGGAGCTGTTTTTT
CDR3aa: CSVARGRTNTGELFF

d_gene: NA
abundance: NA
j_gene: TRBJ1-6
v_gene: TRBV5-5
CDR3nt: TGTGCCAGCAGCTTGGAGGGGGTTAGCTCCTATAATTCACCCCTCCACTTT
CDR3aa: CASSLEGVSSYNSPLHF

d_gene: NA
abundance: NA
j_gene: TRBJ1-3
v_gene: TRBV7-9
CDR3nt: TGTGCCAGCAGGCCTTGGACAGCAGGAAACACCATATATTTT
CDR3aa: CASRPWTAGNTIYF

d_gene: NA
abundance: NA
j_gene: TRBJ2-3
v_gene: TRBV7-2
CDR3nt: TGTGCCAGCAGCTTAGGTTTCTCGGATACGCAGTATTTT
CDR3aa: CASSLGFSDTQYF

d_gene: NA
abundance: NA
j_gene: TRBJ1-5
v_gene: TRBV7-2
CDR3nt: TGTGCCAGCAGCCCCCTTGCGGGCCGTGGCAATCAGCCCCAGCATTTT
CDR3aa: CASSPLAGRGNQPQHF

d_gene: TRBD1
abundance: NA
j_gene: TRBJ1-5
v_gene: TRBV30
CDR3nt: TGTGCCTGGAGTCAAGGGGGCAGTAGCCAGCCCCAGCATTTT
CDR3aa: CAWSQGGSSQPQHF

d_gene: NA
abundance: NA
j_gene: TRBJ1-1
v_gene: TRBV6-5
CDR3nt: TGTGCCAGCAGACGACAGACGAACACTGAAGCTTTCTTT
CDR3aa: CASRRQTNTEAFF

d_gene: TRBD1
abundance: NA
j_gene: TRBJ2-1
v_gene: TRBV15
CDR3nt: TGTGCCACCAGCAGAGGCGAGACAGGGGGCAATGAGCAGTTCTTC
CDR3aa: CATSRGETGGNEQFF

d_gene: TRBD2
abundance: NA
j_gene: TRBJ2-1
v_gene: TRBV5-6
CDR3nt: TGTGCCAGCAGCCCCATTGGCGGGGGGGCCGTTGAGCAGTTCTTC
CDR3aa: CASSPIGGGAVEQFF

d_gene: NA
abundance: NA
j_gene: TRBJ2-3
v_gene: TRBV15
CDR3nt: TGTGCCACCAGCAGGGCCACAGATACGCAGTATTTT
CDR3aa: CATSRATDTQYF

d_gene: NA
abundance: NA
j_gene: TRBJ1-2
v_gene: TRBV12-3/TRBV12-4
CDR3nt: TGTGCCAGCAGTTCTCCGGGCTATGGCTACACCTTC
CDR3aa: CASSSPGYGYTF

d_gene: TRBD1
abundance: NA
j_gene: TRBJ1-1
v_gene: TRBV27
CDR3nt: TGTGCCAGCAGACGGGACAGGGAGGCCACTGAAGCTTTCTTT
CDR3aa: CASRRDREATEAFF

d_gene: NA
abundance: NA
j_gene: TRBJ2-2
v_gene: TRBV6-5
CDR3nt: TGTGCCAGCACCGAAAGCAGGCCCGGGGAGCTGTTTTTT
CDR3aa: CASTESRPGELFF

d_gene: TRBD1
abundance: once
j_gene: TRBJ2-7
v_gene: TRBV12-3/TRBV12-4
CDR3nt: TGTGCCAGCAGTTTATCAGGGGGATGGCAGTACTTC
CDR3aa: CASSLSGGWQYF

d_gene: TRBD1
abundance: NA
j_gene: TRBJ1-4
v_gene: TRBV30
CDR3nt: TGTGCCTGGGGGGGACAGGCAGAAGAAAAACTGTTTTTT
CDR3aa: CAWGGQAEEKLFF

d_gene: TRBD2
abundance: NA
j_gene: TRBJ2-1
v_gene: TRBV19
CDR3nt: TGTGCCAGTAGTATCAGCGGGGGGCGGTCTTACAATGAGCAGTTCTTC
CDR3aa: CASSISGGRSYNEQFF

d_gene: TRBD1
abundance: NA
j_gene: TRBJ1-2
v_gene: TRBV19
CDR3nt: TGTGCCAGTAGTCCGGGACAGGTGAACTATGGCTACACCTTC
CDR3aa: CASSPGQVNYGYTF

d_gene: TRBD1
abundance: once
j_gene: TRBJ2-3
v_gene: TRBV7-9
CDR3nt: TGTGCCAGCCGGGACAGGGAAGATACGCAGTATTTT
CDR3aa: CASRDREDTQYF

d_gene: NA
abundance: once
j_gene: TRBJ1-5
v_gene: TRBV6-5
CDR3nt: TGTGCCAGCAAGGGGAATAGCAATCAGCCCCAGCATTTT
CDR3aa: CASKGNSNQPQHF

d_gene: TRBD1
abundance: NA
j_gene: TRBJ1-3
v_gene: TRBV18
CDR3nt: TGTGCCAGCTCACCATCGTGGCAGGGGGCTTCTGGAAACACCATATATTTT
CDR3aa: CASSPSWQGASGNTIYF

d_gene: NA
abundance: NA
j_gene: TRBJ2-7
v_gene: TRBV28
CDR3nt: TGTGCCAGCAGTTCCGCAGGGGTAATCTCCTACGAGCAGTACTTC
CDR3aa: CASSSAGVISYEQYF

d_gene: TRBD1
abundance: NA
j_gene: TRBJ1-3
v_gene: TRBV15
CDR3nt: TGTGCCACCAGCAGAACAGGGGTTGGAAACACCATATATTTT
CDR3aa: CATSRTGVGNTIYF

d_gene: TRBD2
abundance: NA
j_gene: TRBJ2-7
v_gene: TRBV27
CDR3nt: TGTGCCAGCAGTGATGTCTGGGGCGGGGGGGACTACGAGCAGTACTTC
CDR3aa: CASSDVWGGGDYEQYF

d_gene: TRBD1
abundance: NA
j_gene: TRBJ1-2
v_gene: TRBV18
CDR3nt: TGTGCCAGCTCACCAGTCCCCGTCAGGGGGCCATCTAACTATGGCTACACCTTC
CDR3aa: CASSPVPVRGPSNYGYTF

d_gene: NA
abundance: NA
j_gene: TRBJ2-5
v_gene: TRBV29-1
CDR3nt: TGCAGCGTTGGGGAGACGGAGACCCAGTACTTC
CDR3aa: CSVGETETQYF

d_gene: NA
abundance: once
j_gene: TRBJ1-2
v_gene: TRBV2
CDR3nt: TGTGCCAGCAAGGGCACACGAAACGGGGGAGGGAGTGGCTACACCTTC
CDR3aa: CASKGTRNGGGSGYTF

d_gene: TRBD1
abundance: NA
j_gene: TRBJ2-4
v_gene: TRBV11-1
CDR3nt: TGTGCCAGCAGCTATCAGGGGGCGAGCATTCAGTACTTC
CDR3aa: CASSYQGASIQYF

d_gene: TRBD2
abundance: NA
j_gene: TRBJ2-7
v_gene: TRBV7-8
CDR3nt: TGTGCCAGCAGCTTACGTGGGACTAGCGGCTACCTAGGCGAGCAGTACTTC
CDR3aa: CASSLRGTSGYLGEQYF

d_gene: NA
abundance: NA
j_gene: TRBJ2-2
v_gene: TRBV24-1
CDR3nt: TGTGCCACCAGTCAAACCGTTGGCCCCACCGGGGAGCTGTTTTTT
CDR3aa: CATSQTVGPTGELFF

d_gene: NA
abundance: NA
j_gene: TRBJ1-5
v_gene: TRBV7-9
CDR3nt: TGTGCCAGCAGCCTCACAGGGATGCCCCAGCATTTT
CDR3aa: CASSLTGMPQHF

d_gene: TRBD2
abundance: NA
j_gene: TRBJ2-3
v_gene: TRBV19
CDR3nt: TGTGCCAGTTCTCCGGGACTAGCGGTTTTAGATACGCAGTATTTT
CDR3aa: CASSPGLAVLDTQYF

d_gene: NA
abundance: NA
j_gene: TRBJ2-3
v_gene: TRBV9
CDR3nt: TGTGCCAGCAGCGCTGTCAGTCCAGATACGCAGTATTTT
CDR3aa: CASSAVSPDTQYF

d_gene: TRBD1
abundance: few
j_gene: TRBJ2-3
v_gene: TRBV18
CDR3nt: TGTGCCAGCTCAGGAGCACAGGGGCTGGGGGATACGCAGTATTTT
CDR3aa: CASSGAQGLGDTQYF

d_gene: NA
abundance: NA
j_gene: TRBJ2-4
v_gene: TRBV5-1
CDR3nt: TGCGCCAGCAGCTTGGCCCAGGGCCACCAAAACATTCAGTACTTC
CDR3aa: CASSLAQGHQNIQYF

d_gene: TRBD2
abundance: NA
j_gene: TRBJ2-1
v_gene: TRBV18
CDR3nt: TGTGCCAGCTCACCGAGCGGGGGGGCATTCAATGAGCAGTTCTTC
CDR3aa: CASSPSGGAFNEQFF

d_gene: TRBD1
abundance: few
j_gene: TRBJ1-1
v_gene: TRBV9
CDR3nt: TGTGCCAGCAGCGCAGTACAGGGGGCGCGTATTGGCACTGAAGCTTTCTTT
CDR3aa: CASSAVQGARIGTEAFF

d_gene: NA
abundance: NA
j_gene: TRBJ1-6
v_gene: TRBV21-1
CDR3nt: TGTGCCAGCAGCAAAGAGAACCGTTCGAGGGAATCACCCCTCCACTTT
CDR3aa: CASSKENRSRESPLHF

d_gene: TRBD1
abundance: once
j_gene: TRBJ1-1
v_gene: TRBV5-1
CDR3nt: TGCGCCAGCGGCTACGGGACAGAAGAAGCTTTCTTT
CDR3aa: CASGYGTEEAFF

d_gene: TRBD1
abundance: NA
j_gene: TRBJ2-7
v_gene: TRBV30
CDR3nt: TGTGCCTGGAGTCCCGGGACAGGGGAATACGAGCAGTACTTC
CDR3aa: CAWSPGTGEYEQYF